These 2 T cell receptor beta chains share one sample of origin, sequenced in a study of response to subunit inactivated influenza vaccine. TCRdb ran MiXCR on the RT-PCR reads and lists one entry per CDR3 protein. The data contain about 300,000 distinct CDR3 sequences, roughly 22% of them singletons. Sample: PBMCs from blood, taken around 22 months after vaccination. These receptors came from a man in his fifties or sixties who received an inactivated influenza vaccine.

V usage is TRBV4-1 and J usage is TRBJ2-4; D is undetermined. Germline assignment: CDR1 MGHRA and CDR2 YSYEKL. The CDR3 sequence is 13 residues long. V shed 1 base and J shed 8 bases, with 9 bases lying between them. The CDR3: CASSQGTSYIQYF. The CDR3 DNA sequence: TGCGCCAGCAGCCAAGGGACGTCGTACATTCAGTACTTC.

V is TRBV11-2 and J is TRBJ1-1, with a possible D match to TRBD1 (6 bases). Trimming stripped 8 bases from V and 6 bases from J, with 22 bases between. Germline assignment: CDR1 SGHAT and CDR2 FQNNGV. The CDR3 length is 15 residues. Written as DNA, the CDR3 is TGTGCCAGCTACCCACAGCGGGGGCGGGGTGCTGAAGCTTTCTTT. Residues: CASYPQRGRGAEAFF.